These 27 T cell receptor beta chains were sequenced from one sample in a study of blood T cell repertoires in COVID-19. The data were produced by immunoSEQ multiplex PCR, yet TCRdb's version contains in-frame clones alone and is incomplete. Of 65,000 to 100,000 clones in the sample, roughly nine tenths are singletons; the top ten hold approximately 9.3%. The specimen sequenced was peripheral blood. All receptors come from a man aged 50 or older with acute or convalescent COVID-19.

The rearrangement uses TRBV7-9 and TRBJ2-5; 8 nucleotides line up with TRBD2. The J segment lost 4 bases and the V segment lost 1 base, leaving 8 bases of the junction unmatched. CDR1 is SEHNR and CDR2 is FQNEAQ in the germline V gene (reference sequence). CDR3 length: 16 residues. This CDR3 is CASSLVSGGKGETQYF. In nucleotides, the CDR3 is TGTGCCAGCAGCTTAGTGAGCGGGGGCAAGGGAGAGACCCAGTACTTC. Full variable domain (outside the CDR3, taken from reference TRBV7-9 and TRBJ2-5): DTGVSQNPRHKITKRGQNVTFRCDPISEHNRLYWYRQTLGQGPEFLTYFQNEAQLEKSRLLSDRFSAERPKGSFSTLEIQRTEQGDSAMYLCASSLVSGGKGETQYFGPGTRLLVL.

Only one count was recorded for this clone. This chain uses TRBV6-2 or TRBV6-3 with TRBJ2-1, with 8 bases identical to TRBD1. Trimming cost V 1 base and J 7 bases; bases outside gene matches: 6. The CDR3 contains 15 residues. Germline V gives CDR1 MNHEY, CDR2 SVGEGT. Here the CDR3 reads CASSYYRGYRNEQFF. The CDR3 DNA sequence: TGTGCCAGCAGTTACTACAGGGGGTACAGGAATGAGCAGTTCTTC.

The V gene is TRBV7-9, the J gene TRBJ2-1, with D maybe TRBD2 (6 bases). The germline CDR1 and CDR2 sequences are SEHNR and FQNEAQ (reference sequence). CDR3 length equals 16 residues. The V end lost 2 bases, the J end lost 0 bases, and 11 bases lay between the germline ends. The CDR3 DNA follows: TGTGCCAGCAGCTTACTGCGGGGATCCTCCTACAATGAGCAGTTCTTC. Its protein is CASSLLRGSSYNEQFF.

The CDR3 DNA sequence: TGCGCCAGCAGTCAATCGGGAGGGGTTTGCACCGGGGAGCTGTTTTTT. Translation: CASSQSGGVCTGELFF. V usage is TRBV23-1 and J usage is TRBJ2-2; 7 bases align to TRBD2. TRBV23-1 is an open reading frame whose function is uncertain. CDR3 length: 16 residues. Trimming removed 0 bases from V and 4 bases from J; junction bases left unmatched: 5.

The chain links TRBV11-2 to TRBJ2-5; D is unclear. CDR3 length: 13 residues. Looked up from germline, CDR1 is SGHAT and CDR2 is FQNNGV. V lost 11 bases and J lost 2, with 15 bases in between. Here the CDR3 reads CAGSRSFQETQYF. CDR3 bases: TGTGCCGGCTCACGTTCCTTTCAAGAGACCCAGTACTTC.

This chain connects TRBV5-6 to TRBJ1-6; D is perhaps TRBD1 (5 bases). Germline V gives CDR1 SGHDT, CDR2 YYEEEE. V dropped 4 bases and J dropped 10 bases, with 18 bases sitting between them. This CDR3 has 15 amino acids. The CDR3 loop is CASSPQGEARSPLHF. The CDR3 coding sequence is TGTGCCAGCAGCCCACAAGGGGAAGCAAGATCACCCCTCCACTTT.

This chain connects TRBV19 to TRBJ1-2; TRBD1 matches 7 bases. Germline CDR1 reads LNHDA; CDR2 reads SQIVND (reference sequence). V gave up 3 bases and J gave up 4 bases; unmatched junction bases: 11. The CDR3 spans 16 residues. The CDR3 nucleotides read TGTGCCAGTAGTATGAGGCGTCAGGGGGTAAGCTATGGCTACACCTTC. Protein: CASSMRRQGVSYGYTF.

The chain combines TRBV21-1 with TRBJ1-4; the table's TRBD1 call for D was not verified on the DNA. TRBV21-1 represents a pseudogene. The CDR3 has 14 amino acids. CDR3 residues: CASSNGQGKEKLFF. The CDR3 DNA is TGTGCCAGCAGCAACGGACAGGGGAAGGAAAAACTGTTTTTT.

This chain links TRBV4-2 with TRBJ2-3, with 8 bases matching TRBD2. J gave up 0 bases and V 4 bases, and 6 bases lay outside the gene matches. Germline lookup yields CDR1 LGHNA and CDR2 YNFKEQ. This CDR3 spans 16 amino acids. CDR3 sequence reads: CASSPYGGVSTDTQYF. In DNA, the CDR3 is TGTGCCAGCAGCCCCTACGGGGGGGTCAGCACAGATACGCAGTATTTT.

The chain uses TRBV5-1 and TRBJ2-3; 9 nucleotides match TRBD2. Germline V lookup: CDR1 SGHRS, CDR2 YFSETQ. The CDR3 has 15 amino acids. The trim removed 4 bases at V and 6 bases at J, leaving 9 bases unmatched. The CDR3 nucleotides are TGCGCCAGCAGCCCGGGACTAGCCGGCTCCGATACGCAGTATTTT. Translation gives CASSPGLAGSDTQYF. Supplemented by reference TRBV5-1 and TRBJ2-3, the full variable domain reads KAGVTQTPRYLIKTRGQQVTLSCSPISGHRSVSWYQQTPGQGLQFLFEYFSETQRNKGNFPGRFSGRQFSNSRSEMNVSTLELGDSALYLCASSPGLAGSDTQYFGPGTRLTVL.

The CDR3 region has the DNA TGCGCCAGCAGCCAAGCGGACAGTCACAATGAGCAGTTCTTC. Encoded protein: CASSQADSHNEQFF. This chain joins TRBV4-1 and TRBJ2-1; D is possibly TRBD1 (6 bases). The CDR3 is 14 residues long. V lost 1 base and J 5 bases, leaving 9 bases between the germline ends. Germline CDR1 and CDR2: MGHRA and YSYEKL.

The chain joins TRBV6-6 to TRBJ2-7, with 12 positions matching TRBD1. The V gene's germline CDR1 is MNHNY and CDR2 SVGAGI (reference sequence). V trimming: 2 bases; J trimming: 3 bases; junction bases outside the gene matches: 5. This CDR3 is 16 amino acids long. The CDR3 protein is CASSYKGTGGVYEQYF. In DNA form, the CDR3 reads TGTGCCAGCAGTTACAAAGGGACAGGGGGCGTCTACGAGCAGTACTTC.

CDR3 DNA: TGTGCCAGCAGTTTACGCACTAGTTCCCCGCGTACCGGGGAGCTGTTTTTT. It is translated as CASSLRTSSPRTGELFF. The genes are TRBV28 and TRBJ2-2; maybe TRBD2 (5 bases). The V gene's germline CDR1 is MDHEN and CDR2 SYDVKM. This CDR3 comprises 17 residues. V was pared by 2 bases and J by 5 bases, with 18 bases between.

CDR3 protein: CASSTGTSYEQYV. The CDR3 nucleotides are TGTGCCAGCAGCACAGGGACGTCCTACGAGCAGTACGTC. V gene TRBV5-5 combines with J gene TRBJ2-7, with a possible D match to TRBD1 (6 bases). CDR1 is SGHKS, CDR2 YYEKEE, per germline (reference sequence). The CDR3 length is 13 residues. V was pared by 4 bases and J by 1 base, with 9 bases between.

This sequence joins TRBV5-1 and TRBJ2-3; 12 nucleotides agree with TRBD2. The germline CDR1 and CDR2 sequences are SGHRS and YFSETQ. This CDR3 is 15 amino acids long. With 1 base clipped from V and 5 bases from J, the junction kept 2 bases outside the gene matches. CDR3 loop: CASSLLAGGVDTQYF. CDR3 sequence (DNA): TGCGCCAGCAGCTTGCTAGCGGGGGGGGTAGATACGCAGTATTTT. Filled out from reference TRBV5-1 and TRBJ2-3, the complete variable domain reads KAGVTQTPRYLIKTRGQQVTLSCSPISGHRSVSWYQQTPGQGLQFLFEYFSETQRNKGNFPGRFSGRQFSNSRSEMNVSTLELGDSALYLCASSLLAGGVDTQYFGPGTRLTVL.

The V and J genes are TRBV9 and TRBJ2-7, with D tentatively TRBD2 (6 bases). The CDR3 loop spans 15 amino acids. V lost 0 bases, J lost 1 base, and 11 bases lay in between. The V gene's germline CDR1 is SGDLS and CDR2 YYNGEE. CDR3 protein: CASSVGGDPSYEQYF. The CDR3 DNA follows: TGTGCCAGCAGCGTAGGGGGGGACCCGTCCTACGAGCAGTACTTC.

This clone has a single count. Distinct nucleotide sequences in the sample also encode this CDR3. The chain combines TRBV6-5 with TRBJ1-2; possible D gene TRBD1, 5 bases. CDR1 MNHEY and CDR2 SVGAGI come from the germline V gene. This CDR3 comprises 13 residues. V was trimmed by 2 bases and J by 2 bases, leaving 6 bases between them. As DNA, the CDR3 is TGTGCCAGCAGTTACGACAGCAACTATGGCTACACCTTC. Protein: CASSYDSNYGYTF.

The V gene is TRBV28, the J gene TRBJ1-5, with a weak D call TRBD1 (6 bases). Trimming shortened V by 5 bases and J by 0 bases, and 14 bases separated the two germline ends. The CDR3 is made up of 16 amino acids. Germline-derived CDR1 and CDR2 are MDHEN and SYDVKM. The CDR3 is CASSPPRTVSNQPQHF. The CDR3 DNA follows: TGTGCCAGCAGTCCCCCCAGGACAGTTAGCAATCAGCCCCAGCATTTT.

This clone was detected only a few times. The J gene is TRBJ1-6, the V gene TRBV7-3; D is uncertain. The CDR3 loop spans 16 amino acids. CDR1 is SGHTA and CDR2 is FQGTGA in the germline V gene. Trimming pared 2 bases from V and 1 base from J, leaving 9 bases between. The DNA for the CDR3 is TGTGCCAGCAGCTTATACCCGGGGTCCTATAATTCACCCCTCCACTTT. Protein product: CASSLYPGSYNSPLHF.

The genes are TRBV19 and TRBJ1-2, with a tentative D call TRBD1 (6 bases). Trimming removed 5 bases from V and 4 bases from J, with 14 bases in between. The germline V gene encodes CDR1 LNHDA and CDR2 SQIVND (reference sequence). CDR3 size: 14 residues. The CDR3 loop is CASSGQPNFYGYTF. In DNA, the CDR3 is TGTGCCAGTAGTGGACAGCCCAATTTCTATGGCTACACCTTC.

CDR3 in DNA: TGTGCCAGCAGTTTCCCGGGACAGCCTAACACTGAAGCTTTCTTT. Its translation is CASSFPGQPNTEAFF. The rearrangement links TRBV28 to TRBJ1-1; 7 positions match TRBD1. V lost 3 bases and J lost 2; bases outside the gene matches: 6. The germline gives CDR1 MDHEN, CDR2 SYDVKM. CDR3 length: 15 residues.

The chain carries TRBV6-1 and TRBJ2-1; perhaps TRBD1 as D (6 bases). The CDR3 is made up of 15 amino acids. The germline V gene has CDR1 MNHNS and CDR2 SASEGT. Trimming pared 2 bases from V and 0 bases from J, leaving 8 bases between. The DNA of the CDR3 is TGTGCCAGCAGTGAAACAGGGAGCTCCTACAATGAGCAGTTCTTC. Amino acid sequence: CASSETGSSYNEQFF.

The chain combines TRBV7-9 with TRBJ1-1, with D possibly matching TRBD1 (6 bases). V was clipped by 4 bases and J by 6 bases, with 18 bases between them. The CDR3 has 15 amino acids. Germline V gene data show CDR1 as SEHNR and CDR2 as FQNEAQ (reference sequence). The CDR3 protein is CASSSTTGQTSEAFF. For the CDR3, the DNA is TGTGCCAGCAGCTCAACTACGGGACAAACCTCTGAAGCTTTCTTT.

This sequence joins TRBV2 and TRBJ2-7; TRBD2 agrees at 9 bases. V dropped 3 bases and J dropped 0; count of bases not matched to a gene: 3. Germline assignment: CDR1 SNHLY and CDR2 FYNNEI. The CDR3 consists of 15 residues. The CDR3 region has the DNA TGTGCCAGCAGTGAGGAGCGGGGGGACTCCTACGAGCAGTACTTC. Protein product: CASSEERGDSYEQYF.

The chain has TRBV18 and TRBJ1-2; tentatively, D is TRBD1 (6 bases). With 2 bases removed from V and 0 bases from J, the gap between germline ends came to 10 bases. This CDR3 is built from 15 residues. Germline CDR1 and CDR2: KGHSH and LQKENI. In DNA, the CDR3 is TGTGCCAGCTCACCAGACAGGACTTCTAACTATGGCTACACCTTC. Protein product: CASSPDRTSNYGYTF.

This chain links TRBV9 with TRBJ1-3; D unclear. The CDR3 loop spans 15 amino acids. V gave up 0 bases and J gave up 3 bases, with 10 bases separating them. Germline V gene lookup returns CDR1 SGDLS and CDR2 YYNGEE. CDR3 sequence reads: CASSVAGMGGNTIYF. The CDR3 DNA reads as TGTGCCAGCAGCGTAGCCGGGATGGGTGGAAACACCATATATTTT.

The V and J genes are TRBV2 and TRBJ1-2, with 7 bases that match TRBD1. Germline-derived CDR1 and CDR2 are SNHLY and FYNNEI. J gave up 6 bases and V 4 bases, and 5 bases lay outside the gene matches. This CDR3 is 13 amino acids long. The chain's CDR3 is CASSAQGKDGYTF. The CDR3 bases are TGTGCCAGCAGTGCACAGGGGAAGGATGGCTACACCTTC.